The rows below give T cell receptor beta chains drawn from one sample of a study of cytomegalovirus exposure and HLA in healthy donors. Generated by immunoSEQ multiplex PCR, the TCRdb table keeps only in-frame clones and is missing some. The table shows about 100,000 clones, with 70% occurring only once. Sequenced material: PBMCs. The receptors derive from a man in his forties or fifties in good health and CMV-seropositive. Both conserved end residues are part of each CDR3. A D gene is named only where the DNA matches it firmly. Rows may omit the clone size; those that give it use once, few, many or a size class.

D gene: TRBD2
clone size: -
J gene: TRBJ2-3
V gene: TRBV29-1
CDR3 DNA: TGCAGCGTTGAAGGTGGTTTGAGCGGGACGAGCACAGATACGCAGTATTTT
CDR3 protein: CSVEGGLSGTSTDTQYF

D gene: -
clone size: -
J gene: TRBJ2-5
V gene: TRBV6-5
CDR3 DNA: TGTGCCAGCAGTTACGAGGTCACCAGAACCCAGTACTTC
CDR3 protein: CASSYEVTRTQYF

D gene: -
clone size: -
J gene: TRBJ1-5
V gene: TRBV27
CDR3 DNA: TGTGCCAGCAGTTTAAGTGAGGGCTATCAGCCCCAGCATTTT
CDR3 protein: CASSLSEGYQPQHF

D gene: -
clone size: once
J gene: TRBJ2-3
V gene: TRBV18
CDR3 DNA: TGTGCCAGCTCAGGAGGGAGCGCAGATACGCAGTATTTT
CDR3 protein: CASSGGSADTQYF

D gene: -
clone size: -
J gene: TRBJ1-1
V gene: TRBV15
CDR3 DNA: TGTGCCACCAGCAGAGACAGGGAAATGAACACTGAAGCTTTCTTT
CDR3 protein: CATSRDREMNTEAFF

D gene: -
clone size: -
J gene: TRBJ2-5
V gene: TRBV10-3
CDR3 DNA: TGTGCCATCAGCCTGACACAGGTGCCCCAAGAGACCCAGTACTTC
CDR3 protein: CAISLTQVPQETQYF

D gene: -
clone size: -
J gene: TRBJ1-2
V gene: TRBV30
CDR3 DNA: TGTGCCTGGAGTGTCGGGTATGGCTACACCTTC
CDR3 protein: CAWSVGYGYTF

D gene: -
clone size: once
J gene: TRBJ1-2
V gene: TRBV5-4
CDR3 DNA: TGTGCCAGCAGCTTGTTGGGCGAGCGGGCTGGCTACACCTTC
CDR3 protein: CASSLLGERAGYTF

D gene: TRBD2
clone size: -
J gene: TRBJ2-7
V gene: TRBV15
CDR3 DNA: TGTGCCACCAGCTCGATAGCGGGCCCGTACGAGCAGTACTTC
CDR3 protein: CATSSIAGPYEQYF

D gene: TRBD1
clone size: -
J gene: TRBJ1-2
V gene: TRBV6-1
CDR3 DNA: TGTGCCAGCACTTCTCGACAGGGGGCCTATGGCTACACCTTC
CDR3 protein: CASTSRQGAYGYTF

D gene: -
clone size: -
J gene: TRBJ2-3
V gene: TRBV27
CDR3 DNA: TGTGCCAGCGGAATGTGGGAGAGCACAGATACGCAGTATTTT
CDR3 protein: CASGMWESTDTQYF

D gene: -
clone size: -
J gene: TRBJ1-2
V gene: TRBV10-1
CDR3 DNA: TGCGCCAGCAGTGCAGGGATCGCCTATGGCTACACCTTC
CDR3 protein: CASSAGIAYGYTF

D gene: TRBD1
clone size: once
J gene: TRBJ1-2
V gene: TRBV18
CDR3 DNA: TGTGCCAGCTCACCTCAAGACAGGGTAAATGGCTACACCTTC
CDR3 protein: CASSPQDRVNGYTF

D gene: -
clone size: -
J gene: TRBJ2-7
V gene: TRBV13
CDR3 DNA: TGTGCCAGCAGTACGACCGGGTTTGCCTACGAGCAGTACTTC
CDR3 protein: CASSTTGFAYEQYF

D gene: -
clone size: -
J gene: TRBJ2-7
V gene: TRBV28
CDR3 DNA: TGTGCCAGCAGAAGTACAGTGTTCTACGAGCAGTACTTC
CDR3 protein: CASRSTVFYEQYF

D gene: TRBD1
clone size: -
J gene: TRBJ2-2
V gene: TRBV6-5
CDR3 DNA: TGTGCCAGCAGTTACACAGGGGATGGTGGCGGGGAGCTGTTTTTT
CDR3 protein: CASSYTGDGGGELFF

D gene: -
clone size: -
J gene: TRBJ1-1
V gene: TRBV5-1
CDR3 DNA: TGCGCCAGCAGCTTGGAGCAAGAGGGTTGGGGAGATGACACTGAAGCTTTCTTT
CDR3 protein: CASSLEQEGWGDDTEAFF

D gene: -
clone size: few
J gene: TRBJ1-3
V gene: TRBV2
CDR3 DNA: TGTGCCAGCAGTGAAATCACATACGGAGGAGCTGGAAACACCATATATTTT
CDR3 protein: CASSEITYGGAGNTIYF

D gene: TRBD2
clone size: -
J gene: TRBJ2-1
V gene: TRBV5-1
CDR3 DNA: TGCGCCAGCAGCTTGAGCTTAGCGGGGGAGTTTTACAATGAGCAGTTCTTC
CDR3 protein: CASSLSLAGEFYNEQFF

D gene: TRBD1
clone size: once
J gene: TRBJ2-7
V gene: TRBV28
CDR3 DNA: TGTGCCAGTTATCAATCCTCCGGGACAGGGGCCTACGAGCAGTACTTC
CDR3 protein: CASYQSSGTGAYEQYF

D gene: -
clone size: -
J gene: TRBJ2-7
V gene: TRBV27
CDR3 DNA: TGTGCCAGCAGTAGAGAGCAGCGGGTCCCGGGAAGGAGCTCCTACGAGCAGTACTTC
CDR3 protein: CASSREQRVPGRSSYEQYF

D gene: -
clone size: few
J gene: TRBJ2-2
V gene: TRBV7-3
CDR3 DNA: TGTGCCAGCAGCTTAGCAGACGGGGAGCTGTTTTTT
CDR3 protein: CASSLADGELFF

D gene: TRBD1
clone size: -
J gene: TRBJ2-3
V gene: TRBV7-3
CDR3 DNA: TGTGCCAGCAGCTTAGGGACAGGGATAGATACGCAGTATTTT
CDR3 protein: CASSLGTGIDTQYF

D gene: -
clone size: -
J gene: TRBJ2-1
V gene: TRBV28
CDR3 DNA: TGTGCCAGCCTATTCTCCAATGAGCAGTTCTTC
CDR3 protein: CASLFSNEQFF

D gene: -
clone size: -
J gene: TRBJ2-3
V gene: TRBV5-1
CDR3 DNA: TGCGCCAGCAGCTCCCACCTACAGGAAGATACGCAGTATTTT
CDR3 protein: CASSSHLQEDTQYF

D gene: TRBD2
clone size: few
J gene: TRBJ2-1
V gene: TRBV9
CDR3 DNA: TGTGCCAGCAGCGGGTCCGGGACTAGCGGGAATGAGCAGTTCTTC
CDR3 protein: CASSGSGTSGNEQFF

D gene: -
clone size: -
J gene: TRBJ2-1
V gene: TRBV10-3
CDR3 DNA: TGTGCCATCAGTGATAGGGAGTCATACAATGAGCAGTTCTTC
CDR3 protein: CAISDRESYNEQFF

D gene: TRBD1
clone size: -
J gene: TRBJ1-5
V gene: TRBV19
CDR3 DNA: TGTGCCAGTACCACCAAACGGACAGGGAGGACTTATAGCAATCAGCCCCAGCATTTT
CDR3 protein: CASTTKRTGRTYSNQPQHF

D gene: TRBD1
clone size: -
J gene: TRBJ1-5
V gene: TRBV6-6
CDR3 DNA: TGTGCCAGCAGGACAGGGACCCCCAATCAGCCCCAGCATTTT
CDR3 protein: CASRTGTPNQPQHF

D gene: TRBD1
clone size: -
J gene: TRBJ1-1
V gene: TRBV4-3
CDR3 DNA: TGCGCCAGCAGCCAAGATTGGACAGGGACTGAAGCTTTCTTT
CDR3 protein: CASSQDWTGTEAFF

D gene: -
clone size: once
J gene: TRBJ1-1
V gene: TRBV29-1
CDR3 DNA: TGCAGCGTTGGCACGGTTGCTATGAACACTGAAGCTTTCTTT
CDR3 protein: CSVGTVAMNTEAFF

D gene: -
clone size: -
J gene: TRBJ1-2
V gene: TRBV4-1
CDR3 DNA: TGCGCCAGCAGTCTTCAAGGGGGTCGATTCTATGGCTACACCTTC
CDR3 protein: CASSLQGGRFYGYTF

D gene: TRBD2
clone size: -
J gene: TRBJ2-2
V gene: TRBV7-9
CDR3 DNA: TGTGCCAGCAGCTTACCGGGAGGGCCTCCAAGCCGGACCGGGGAGCTGTTTTTT
CDR3 protein: CASSLPGGPPSRTGELFF

D gene: -
clone size: -
J gene: TRBJ1-2
V gene: TRBV11-2
CDR3 DNA: TGTGCCAGCAGCAAGAGGACAGACTATGGCTACACCTTC
CDR3 protein: CASSKRTDYGYTF

D gene: TRBD1
clone size: -
J gene: TRBJ1-5
V gene: TRBV7-8
CDR3 DNA: TGTGCCAGCAGCAGGGGACAGGGGCCCGAAGAAGCCCAGCATTTT
CDR3 protein: CASSRGQGPEEAQHF

D gene: TRBD1
clone size: -
J gene: TRBJ1-2
V gene: TRBV7-2
CDR3 DNA: TGTGCCAGCCACAGGGGGCCTGGCTACACCTTC
CDR3 protein: CASHRGPGYTF

D gene: -
clone size: few
J gene: TRBJ2-7
V gene: TRBV7-8
CDR3 DNA: TGTGCCAGCAGCTTTACCTACGAGCAGTACTTC
CDR3 protein: CASSFTYEQYF